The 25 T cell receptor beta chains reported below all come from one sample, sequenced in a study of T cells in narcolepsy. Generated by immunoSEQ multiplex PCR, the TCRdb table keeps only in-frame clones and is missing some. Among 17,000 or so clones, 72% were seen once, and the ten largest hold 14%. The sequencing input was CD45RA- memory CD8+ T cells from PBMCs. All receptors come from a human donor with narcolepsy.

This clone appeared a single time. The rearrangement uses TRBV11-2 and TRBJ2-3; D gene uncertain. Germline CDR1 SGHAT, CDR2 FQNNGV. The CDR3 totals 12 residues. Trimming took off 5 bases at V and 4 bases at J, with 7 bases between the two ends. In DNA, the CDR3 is TGTGCCAGCAGCAACCGGGCAGATACGCAGTATTTT. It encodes CASSNRADTQYF.

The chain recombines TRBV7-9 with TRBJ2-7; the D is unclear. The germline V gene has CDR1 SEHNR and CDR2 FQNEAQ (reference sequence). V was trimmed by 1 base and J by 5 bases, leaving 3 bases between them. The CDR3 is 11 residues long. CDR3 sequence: CASSLGNEQYF. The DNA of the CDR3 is TGTGCCAGCAGCTTAGGGAACGAGCAGTACTTC.

CDR3 DNA sequence: TGCGCCAGCAGCTTTACCCAGGGGGCTTATGGCTACACCTTC. Its translation: CASSFTQGAYGYTF. The chain carries TRBV5-1 and TRBJ1-2; 8 bases agree with TRBD1. The CDR3 contains 14 residues. Germline trimming cut 2 bases from V and 5 bases from J; bases unmatched to any gene: 5. Germline CDR1 reads SGHRS; CDR2 reads YFSETQ.

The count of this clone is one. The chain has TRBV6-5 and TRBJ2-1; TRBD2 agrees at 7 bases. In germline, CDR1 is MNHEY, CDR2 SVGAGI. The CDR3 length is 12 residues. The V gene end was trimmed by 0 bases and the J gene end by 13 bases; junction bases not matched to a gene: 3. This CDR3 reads CASSYSGDYQFF. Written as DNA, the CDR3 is TGTGCCAGCAGTTACTCTGGGGACTACCAGTTCTTC.

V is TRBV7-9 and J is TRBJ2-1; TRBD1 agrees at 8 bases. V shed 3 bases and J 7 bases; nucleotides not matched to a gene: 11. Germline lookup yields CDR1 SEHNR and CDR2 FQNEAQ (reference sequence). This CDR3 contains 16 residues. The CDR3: CASSFGQGPSINEQFF. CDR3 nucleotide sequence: TGTGCCAGCAGCTTTGGACAGGGCCCCTCCATTAATGAGCAGTTCTTC.

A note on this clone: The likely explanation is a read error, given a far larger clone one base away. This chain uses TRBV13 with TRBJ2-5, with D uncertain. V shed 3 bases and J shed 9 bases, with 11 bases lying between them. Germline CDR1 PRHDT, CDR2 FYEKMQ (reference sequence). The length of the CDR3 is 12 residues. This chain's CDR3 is CASSLVGSPQYF. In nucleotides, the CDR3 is TGTGCCAGCAGCTTGGTGGGATCGCCCCAGTACTTC.

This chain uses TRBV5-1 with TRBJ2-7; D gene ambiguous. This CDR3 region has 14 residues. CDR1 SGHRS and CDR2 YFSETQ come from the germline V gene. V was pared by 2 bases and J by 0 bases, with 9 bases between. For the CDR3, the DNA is TGCGCCAGCAGCTTAGAAGGCACCTCCTACGAGCAGTACTTC. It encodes CASSLEGTSYEQYF.

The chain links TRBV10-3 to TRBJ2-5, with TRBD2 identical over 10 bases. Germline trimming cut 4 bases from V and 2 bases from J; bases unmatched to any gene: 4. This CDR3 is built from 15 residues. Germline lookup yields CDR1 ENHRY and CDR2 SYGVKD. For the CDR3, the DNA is TGTGCCATCAGTGTCAGCGGGGGGGCGCAAGAGACCCAGTACTTC. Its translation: CAISVSGGAQETQYF.

Written as DNA, the CDR3 is TGTGCCAGTAACGAAGGGGACACTGAAGCTTTCTTT. Translated: CASNEGDTEAFF. This rearrangement joins TRBV13 to TRBJ1-1, with D maybe TRBD1 (5 bases). With 9 bases removed from V and 3 bases from J, the gap between germline ends came to 11 bases. The CDR3 consists of 12 residues. CDR1 and CDR2 (germline): PRHDT, FYEKMQ (reference sequence).

Here the CDR3 reads CASGRGIGYEQYF. CDR3 bases: TGTGCCAGCGGTCGGGGGATTGGCTACGAGCAGTACTTC. The chain employs TRBV27 and TRBJ2-7; D perhaps matches TRBD2 (6 bases). Germline loops: CDR1 MNHEY, CDR2 SMNVEV (reference sequence). V shed 8 bases and J shed 3 bases, with 14 bases lying between them. This CDR3 comprises 13 residues.

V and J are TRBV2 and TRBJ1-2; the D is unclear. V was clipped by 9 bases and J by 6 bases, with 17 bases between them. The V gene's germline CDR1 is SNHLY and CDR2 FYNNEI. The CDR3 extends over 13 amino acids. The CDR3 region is CASDGGQANGYTF. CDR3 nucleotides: TGTGCCAGTGACGGAGGGCAAGCGAATGGCTACACCTTC.

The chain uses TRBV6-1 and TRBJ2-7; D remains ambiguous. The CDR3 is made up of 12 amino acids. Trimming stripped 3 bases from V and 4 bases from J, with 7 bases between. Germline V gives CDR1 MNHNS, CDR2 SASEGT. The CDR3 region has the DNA TGTGCCAGCAGTGACGCCGGTTACGAGCAGTACTTC. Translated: CASSDAGYEQYF.

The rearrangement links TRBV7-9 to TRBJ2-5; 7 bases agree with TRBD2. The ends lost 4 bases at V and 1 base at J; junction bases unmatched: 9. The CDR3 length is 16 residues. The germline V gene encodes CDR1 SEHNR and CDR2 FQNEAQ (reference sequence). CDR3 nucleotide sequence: TGTGCCAGCAGCTACGCCCAGACTAGCAGCCAAGAGACCCAGTACTTC. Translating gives CASSYAQTSSQETQYF.

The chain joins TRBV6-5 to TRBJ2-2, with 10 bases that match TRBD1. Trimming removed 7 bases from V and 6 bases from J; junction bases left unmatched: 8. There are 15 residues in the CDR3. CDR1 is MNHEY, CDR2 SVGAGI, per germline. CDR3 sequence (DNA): TGTGCCAGCATCTTGGGACAGGGGACGGCCGGGGAGCTGTTTTTT. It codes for CASILGQGTAGELFF.

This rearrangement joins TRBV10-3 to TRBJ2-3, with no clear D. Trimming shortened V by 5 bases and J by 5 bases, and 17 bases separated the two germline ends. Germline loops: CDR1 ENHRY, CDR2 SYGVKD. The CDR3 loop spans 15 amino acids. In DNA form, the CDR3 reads TGTGCCATCAGTCCCGCCAATCTGGAGCGAGATACGCAGTATTTT. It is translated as CAISPANLERDTQYF.

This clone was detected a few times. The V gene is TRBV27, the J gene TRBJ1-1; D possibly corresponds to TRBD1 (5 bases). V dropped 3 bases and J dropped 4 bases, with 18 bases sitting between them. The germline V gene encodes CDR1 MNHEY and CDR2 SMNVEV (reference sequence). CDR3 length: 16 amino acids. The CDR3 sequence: CASSFGAGGRGTEAFF. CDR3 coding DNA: TGTGCCAGCAGTTTCGGGGCAGGCGGCCGGGGCACTGAAGCTTTCTTT.

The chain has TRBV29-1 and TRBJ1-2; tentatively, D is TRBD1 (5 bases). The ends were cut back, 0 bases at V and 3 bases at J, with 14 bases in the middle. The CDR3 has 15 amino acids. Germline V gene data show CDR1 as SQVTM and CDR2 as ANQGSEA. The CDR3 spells CSVEDIEEGHYGYTF. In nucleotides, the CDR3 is TGCAGCGTTGAAGATATTGAGGAGGGACACTATGGCTACACCTTC.

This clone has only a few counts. CDR3 loop: CASSFSGFGPPTGANVLTF. CDR3 DNA sequence: TGTGCCAGCAGCTTTTCTGGCTTCGGACCGCCCACCGGGGCCAACGTCCTGACTTTC. The V call is TRBV7-9, the J call TRBJ2-6; no definite D call. The germline gives CDR1 SEHNR, CDR2 FQNEAQ (reference sequence). V was cut by 3 bases and J by 4 bases, with 22 bases left in between. This CDR3 region has 19 residues.

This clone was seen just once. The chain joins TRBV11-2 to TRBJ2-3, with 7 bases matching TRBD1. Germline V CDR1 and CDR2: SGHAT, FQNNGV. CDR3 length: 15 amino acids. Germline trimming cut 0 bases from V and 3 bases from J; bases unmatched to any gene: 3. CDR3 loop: CASSLESRGTDTQYF. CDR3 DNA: TGTGCCAGCAGCTTAGAAAGCAGGGGGACAGATACGCAGTATTTT.

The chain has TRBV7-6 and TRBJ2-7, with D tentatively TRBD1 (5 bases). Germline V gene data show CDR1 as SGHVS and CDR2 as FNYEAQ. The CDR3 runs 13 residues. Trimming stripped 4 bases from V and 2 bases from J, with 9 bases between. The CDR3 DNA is TGTGCCAGCAGCTCCGACAGTACCTACGAGCAGTACTTC. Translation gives CASSSDSTYEQYF.

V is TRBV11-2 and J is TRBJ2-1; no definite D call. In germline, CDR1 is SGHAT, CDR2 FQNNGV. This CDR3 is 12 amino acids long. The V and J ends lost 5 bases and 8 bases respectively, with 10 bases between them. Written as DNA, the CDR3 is TGTGCCAGCAGCCAGAACGTAGATGAGCAGTTCTTC. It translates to CASSQNVDEQFF.

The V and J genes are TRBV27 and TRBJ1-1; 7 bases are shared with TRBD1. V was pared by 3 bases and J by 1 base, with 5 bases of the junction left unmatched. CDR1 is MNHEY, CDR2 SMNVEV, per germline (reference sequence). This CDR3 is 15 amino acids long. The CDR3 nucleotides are TGTGCCAGCAGTTTCCAGTACAGGGGGAACACTGAAGCTTTCTTT. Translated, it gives CASSFQYRGNTEAFF.

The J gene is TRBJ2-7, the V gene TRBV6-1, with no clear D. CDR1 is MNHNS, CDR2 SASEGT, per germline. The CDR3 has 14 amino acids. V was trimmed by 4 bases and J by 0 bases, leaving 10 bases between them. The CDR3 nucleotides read TGTGCCAGCAGTGTCGCAACCAACTCCTACGAGCAGTACTTC. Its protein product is CASSVATNSYEQYF.

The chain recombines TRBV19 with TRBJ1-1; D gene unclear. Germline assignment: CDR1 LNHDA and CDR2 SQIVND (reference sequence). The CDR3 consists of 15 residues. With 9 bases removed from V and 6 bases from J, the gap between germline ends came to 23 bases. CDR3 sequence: CASTFTPNRRSEAFF. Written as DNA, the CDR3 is TGTGCCAGCACTTTCACCCCAAATCGGCGGTCTGAAGCTTTCTTT.

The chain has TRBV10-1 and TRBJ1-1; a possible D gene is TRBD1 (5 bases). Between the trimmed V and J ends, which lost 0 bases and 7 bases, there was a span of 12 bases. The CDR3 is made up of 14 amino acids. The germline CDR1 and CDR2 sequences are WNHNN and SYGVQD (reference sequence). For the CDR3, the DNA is TGCGCCAGCAGTGAGTCAGGGACGTTGGGTGAAGCTTTCTTT. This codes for CASSESGTLGEAFF.